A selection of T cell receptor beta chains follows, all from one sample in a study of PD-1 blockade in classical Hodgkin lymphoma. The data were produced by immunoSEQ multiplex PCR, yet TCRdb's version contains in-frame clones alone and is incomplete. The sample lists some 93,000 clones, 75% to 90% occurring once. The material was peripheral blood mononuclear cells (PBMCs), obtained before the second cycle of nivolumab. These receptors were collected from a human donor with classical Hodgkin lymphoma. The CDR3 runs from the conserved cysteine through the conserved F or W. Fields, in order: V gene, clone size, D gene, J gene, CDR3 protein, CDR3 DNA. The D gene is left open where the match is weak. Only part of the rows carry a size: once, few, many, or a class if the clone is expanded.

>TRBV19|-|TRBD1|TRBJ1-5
CASSIGDRVNQPQHF
TGTGCCAGTAGTATAGGGGACAGAGTCAATCAGCCCCAGCATTTT
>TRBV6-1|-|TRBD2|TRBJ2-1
CASSEWGLAGTGNEQFF
TGTGCCAGCAGTGAATGGGGACTAGCGGGGACGGGGAATGAGCAGTTCTTC
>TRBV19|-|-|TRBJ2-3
CASKSLANTDTQYF
TGTGCCAGTAAGAGCCTAGCGAATACAGATACGCAGTATTTT
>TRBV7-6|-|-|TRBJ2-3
CASSLPSIPNTQYF
TGTGCCAGCAGCTTACCTTCTATACCTAATACGCAGTATTTT
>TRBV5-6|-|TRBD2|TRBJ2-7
CASSRLAGPYEQYF
TGTGCCAGCAGCCGGCTAGCGGGCCCCTACGAGCAGTACTTC
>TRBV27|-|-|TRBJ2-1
CASSPGPRQAEQFF
TGTGCCAGCAGCCCCGGCCCCCGCCAGGCTGAGCAGTTCTTC
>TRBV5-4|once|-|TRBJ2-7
CASSLVDKGTYEQYF
TGTGCCAGCAGCTTGGTTGATAAGGGGACCTACGAGCAGTACTTC
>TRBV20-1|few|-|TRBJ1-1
CSARKNTEAFF
TGCAGTGCCAGGAAGAACACTGAAGCTTTCTTT
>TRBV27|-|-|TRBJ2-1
CASKTYKAGLNEQFF
TGTGCCAGCAAGACCTACAAGGCTGGGTTAAATGAGCAGTTCTTC
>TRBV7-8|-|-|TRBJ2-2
CASSFIVLRDTGELFF
TGTGCCAGCAGCTTCATAGTCCTTAGGGACACCGGGGAGCTGTTTTTT
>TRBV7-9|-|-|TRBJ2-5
CASSLGPLLTQYF
TGTGCCAGCAGCTTAGGACCCCTCCTTACCCAGTACTTC
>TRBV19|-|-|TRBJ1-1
CASSNPVAEAFF
TGTGCCAGTAGTAACCCGGTGGCTGAAGCTTTCTTT